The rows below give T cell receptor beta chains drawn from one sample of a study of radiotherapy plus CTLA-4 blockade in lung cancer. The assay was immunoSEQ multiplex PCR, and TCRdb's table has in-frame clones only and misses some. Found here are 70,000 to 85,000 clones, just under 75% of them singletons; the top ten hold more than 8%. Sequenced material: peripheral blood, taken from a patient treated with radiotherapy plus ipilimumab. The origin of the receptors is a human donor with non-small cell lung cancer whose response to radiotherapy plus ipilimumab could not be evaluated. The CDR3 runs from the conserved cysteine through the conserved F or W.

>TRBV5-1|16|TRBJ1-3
CASSAGQGAVGNTIYF
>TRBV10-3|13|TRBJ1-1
CAIRDTEWDEAFF
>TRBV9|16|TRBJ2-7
CASSVEAGQGSYEQYF
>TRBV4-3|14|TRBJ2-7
CASSQEGTGGEQYF
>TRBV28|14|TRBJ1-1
CASSLKTGYTEAFF
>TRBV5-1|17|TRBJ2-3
CASSLGRPAGGYGAQYF
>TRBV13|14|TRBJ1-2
CASSPGQGASGYTF
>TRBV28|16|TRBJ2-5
CASSPTENRYQETQYF
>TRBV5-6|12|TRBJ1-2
CASSLQGYGYTF
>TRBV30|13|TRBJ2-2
CAWTTGSTGELFF
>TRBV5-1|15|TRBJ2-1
CASSLTVSSYNEQFF
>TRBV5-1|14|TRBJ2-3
CASSLGQSTDTQYF
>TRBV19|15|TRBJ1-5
CASRRGQGANQPQHF
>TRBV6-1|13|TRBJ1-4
CASTRQVREKLFF
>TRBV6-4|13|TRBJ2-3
CASSRGSTDTQYF
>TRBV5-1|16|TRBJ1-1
CASSQSTGSANTEAFF
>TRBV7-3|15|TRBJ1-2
CASSLTGQGGHGYTF
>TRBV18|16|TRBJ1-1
CASSPRDNSMNTEAFF
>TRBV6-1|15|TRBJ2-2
CASTFGTFFPGELFF
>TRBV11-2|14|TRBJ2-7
CASSSGQGNYEQYF
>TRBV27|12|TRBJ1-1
CATGGRRTEAFF
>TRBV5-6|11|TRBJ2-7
CASSLGTVVYF
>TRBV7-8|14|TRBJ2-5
CASRQGRGAETQYF
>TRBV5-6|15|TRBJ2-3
CASSHSGGASDTQYF
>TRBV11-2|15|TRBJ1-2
CASSLLGQARGGYTF
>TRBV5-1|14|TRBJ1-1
CASSLGGDYSYAFF
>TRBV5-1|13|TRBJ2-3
CASSYSRSDTQYF
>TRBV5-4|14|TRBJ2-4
CASSAGFSKNIQYF
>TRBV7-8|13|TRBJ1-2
CASSNWDTVGYTF
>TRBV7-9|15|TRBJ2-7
CASSLGGRHTYEQYF
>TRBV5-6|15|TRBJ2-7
CASSSDFFSSYEQYF
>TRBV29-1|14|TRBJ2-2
CSVEEQGGAGELFF
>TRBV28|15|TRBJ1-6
CASSLLRGRNSPLHF
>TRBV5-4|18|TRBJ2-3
CASSSPWGRGGSTDTQYF
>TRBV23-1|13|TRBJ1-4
CASSQSSNEKLFF
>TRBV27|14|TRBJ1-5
CASRLTGAGQPQHF
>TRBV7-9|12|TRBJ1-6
CASGEESSPLHF
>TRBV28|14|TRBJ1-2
CASSTTGGDYGYTF
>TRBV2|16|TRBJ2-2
CASISGLAGLTGELFF
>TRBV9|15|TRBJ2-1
CASSVAWTSGNEQFF